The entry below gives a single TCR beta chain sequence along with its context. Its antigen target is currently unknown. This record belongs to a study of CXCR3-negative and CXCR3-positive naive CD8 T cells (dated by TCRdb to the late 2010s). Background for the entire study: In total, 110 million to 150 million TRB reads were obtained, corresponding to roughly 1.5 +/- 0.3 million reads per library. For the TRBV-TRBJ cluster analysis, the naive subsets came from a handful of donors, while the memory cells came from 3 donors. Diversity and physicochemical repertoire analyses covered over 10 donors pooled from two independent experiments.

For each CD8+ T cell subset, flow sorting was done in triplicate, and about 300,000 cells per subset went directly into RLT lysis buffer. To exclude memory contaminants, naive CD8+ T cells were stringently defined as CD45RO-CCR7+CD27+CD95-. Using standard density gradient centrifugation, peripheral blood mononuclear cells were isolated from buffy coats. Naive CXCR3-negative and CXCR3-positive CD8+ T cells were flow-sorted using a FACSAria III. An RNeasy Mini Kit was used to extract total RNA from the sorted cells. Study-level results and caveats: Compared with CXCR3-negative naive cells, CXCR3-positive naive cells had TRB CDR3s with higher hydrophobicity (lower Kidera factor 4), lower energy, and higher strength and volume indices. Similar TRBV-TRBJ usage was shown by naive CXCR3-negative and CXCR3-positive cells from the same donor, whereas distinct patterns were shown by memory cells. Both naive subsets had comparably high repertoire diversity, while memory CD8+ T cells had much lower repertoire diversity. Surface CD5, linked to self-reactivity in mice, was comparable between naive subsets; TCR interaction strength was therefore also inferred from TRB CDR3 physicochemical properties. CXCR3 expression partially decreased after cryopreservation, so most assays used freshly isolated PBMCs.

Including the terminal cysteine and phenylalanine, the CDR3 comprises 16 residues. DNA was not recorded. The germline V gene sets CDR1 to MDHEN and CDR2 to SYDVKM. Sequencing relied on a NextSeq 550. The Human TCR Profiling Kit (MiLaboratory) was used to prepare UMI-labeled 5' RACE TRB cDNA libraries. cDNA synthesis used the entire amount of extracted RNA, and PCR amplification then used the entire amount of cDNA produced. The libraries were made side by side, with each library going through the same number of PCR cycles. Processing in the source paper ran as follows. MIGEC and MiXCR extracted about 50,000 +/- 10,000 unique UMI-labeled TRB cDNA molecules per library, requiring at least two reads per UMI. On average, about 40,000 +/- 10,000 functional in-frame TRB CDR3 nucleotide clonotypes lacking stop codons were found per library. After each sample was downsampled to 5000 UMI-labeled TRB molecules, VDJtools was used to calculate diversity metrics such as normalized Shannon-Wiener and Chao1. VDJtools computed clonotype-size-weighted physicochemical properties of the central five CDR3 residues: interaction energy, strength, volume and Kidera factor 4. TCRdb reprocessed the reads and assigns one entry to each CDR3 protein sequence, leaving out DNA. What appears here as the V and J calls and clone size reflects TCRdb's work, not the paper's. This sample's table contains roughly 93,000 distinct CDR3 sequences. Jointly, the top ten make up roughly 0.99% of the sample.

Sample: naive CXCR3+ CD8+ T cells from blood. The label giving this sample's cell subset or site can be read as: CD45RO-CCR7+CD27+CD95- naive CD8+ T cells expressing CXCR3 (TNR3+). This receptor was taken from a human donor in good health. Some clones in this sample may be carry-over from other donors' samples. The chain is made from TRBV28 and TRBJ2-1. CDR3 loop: CASGGSLDRSYNEQFF.